Listed here are 7 T cell receptor beta chains from one sample, sequenced in a study of blood T cell repertoires in COVID-19. Only in-frame clones appear in the TCRdb table, and some are missing; sequencing was by immunoSEQ multiplex PCR. The sample carries about 180,000 clones, about 91% recorded once. The sequenced sample was peripheral blood. Receptor source: a woman between 25 and 40 years old with acute or convalescent COVID-19.

The chain combines TRBV5-1 with TRBJ2-7; perhaps TRBD1 as D (6 bases). V gave up 3 bases and J gave up 0 bases, with 7 bases separating them. The CDR3 is 13 residues long. Germline CDR1 is SGHRS and CDR2 is YFSETQ. The CDR3 reads CASSYRDSYEQYF. Written as DNA, the CDR3 is TGCGCCAGCAGCTACAGGGACTCCTACGAGCAGTACTTC.

CDR3 nucleotides: TGTGCCAGCAGTGAAGGGCCCTCCCAGCCCCAGCATTTT. Residues: CASSEGPSQPQHF. The chain combines TRBV2 with TRBJ1-5; D unresolved. Germline loops: CDR1 SNHLY, CDR2 FYNNEI. This CDR3 spans 13 amino acids. The germline V and J ends were trimmed by 1 base and 7 bases, with 8 bases remaining between them.

This clone was found once. The rearrangement uses TRBV12-3 or TRBV12-4 and TRBJ2-2, with TRBD2 matching 10 bases. There are 13 residues in the CDR3. The V gene end was trimmed by 6 bases and the J gene end by 8 bases; junction bases not matched to a gene: 3. The CDR3 is CASSRSGRGELFF. In DNA, the CDR3 is TGTGCCAGCAGCCGTAGCGGGAGGGGGGAGCTGTTTTTT.

V and J are TRBV6-6 and TRBJ2-1; 8 positions agree with TRBD2. Per germline, CDR1 MNHNY and CDR2 SVGAGI (reference sequence). The CDR3 loop spans 15 amino acids. With V trimmed by 3 bases and J by 7 bases, 8 bases remained unmatched. CDR3 in amino acids: CASSYMSGRRNEQFF. CDR3 DNA: TGTGCCAGCAGTTATATGAGCGGGAGAAGAAATGAGCAGTTCTTC.

The V call is TRBV9, the J call TRBJ1-3; D not certain. This CDR3 has 16 amino acids. The V gene's germline CDR1 is SGDLS and CDR2 YYNGEE. V dropped 0 bases and J dropped 3 bases, with 13 bases sitting between them. DNA of the CDR3: TGTGCCAGCAGCGTAGCGGCAGGATATGATGGAAACACCATATATTTT. Translation gives CASSVAAGYDGNTIYF.

V and J are TRBV5-1 and TRBJ2-1, with TRBD1 matching 9 bases. Germline V gives CDR1 SGHRS, CDR2 YFSETQ. The V and J ends lost 6 bases and 7 bases, in that order; junction bases with no gene match: 5. This CDR3 region has 13 residues. Written as DNA, the CDR3 is TGCGCCAGCATCGGGACAGGGACGAATGAGCAGTTCTTC. Translation gives CASIGTGTNEQFF.

The J gene is TRBJ2-2, the V gene TRBV5-1; a weak D match, TRBD1 (6 bases). In germline, CDR1 is SGHRS, CDR2 YFSETQ. V lost 3 bases and J 1 base, leaving 7 bases between the germline ends. The length of the CDR3 is 14 residues. CDR3 bases: TGCGCCAGCAGCTGGGGACAGAACACCGGGGAGCTGTTTTTT. Its translation is CASSWGQNTGELFF.